There are a few counts of the clone carrying this T cell receptor beta chain. In the authors' methods: For nucleated cells, counts were estimated from reference gene primer amplification. Only in-frame clones appear in the TCRdb table, and some are missing; sequencing was by immunoSEQ multiplex PCR. The V and J calls and clone size are taken from that table; D and trimming were inferred from the DNA. Seen here are over 200,000 clones, around three quarters observed once, and the top ten hold around 3.4%. These data come from a study of blood T cell repertoires in COVID-19. Background on the study: Acute and convalescent COVID-19 samples came from the United States, Italy and Spain. Sample material is recorded as cDNA or gDNA derived from T cells, B-cell-depleted T cells, or PBMCs.

Deletions cut 8 bases from V and 3 bases from J, with 13 bases between. This CDR3 region has 13 residues. CDR1 is SEHNR and CDR2 is FQNEAQ in the germline V gene (reference sequence). V usage is TRBV7-9 and J usage is TRBJ1-2; a possible D gene is TRBD1 (5 bases). The sample consisted of peripheral blood. This receptor was taken from a woman older than 75 with acute or convalescent COVID-19. The CDR3 is CASVAGSYYGYTF. The CDR3 DNA reads TGTGCCAGCGTCGCAGGGTCGTACTATGGCTACACCTTC.